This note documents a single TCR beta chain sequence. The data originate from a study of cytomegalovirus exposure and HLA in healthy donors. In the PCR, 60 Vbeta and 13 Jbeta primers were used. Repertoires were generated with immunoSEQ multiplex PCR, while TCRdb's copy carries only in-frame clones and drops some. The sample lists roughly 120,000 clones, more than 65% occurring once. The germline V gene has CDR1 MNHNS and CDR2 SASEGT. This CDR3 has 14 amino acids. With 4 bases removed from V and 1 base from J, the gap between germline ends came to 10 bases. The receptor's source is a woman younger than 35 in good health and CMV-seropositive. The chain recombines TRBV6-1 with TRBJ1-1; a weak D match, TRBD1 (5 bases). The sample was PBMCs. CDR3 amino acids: CASSVRGANTEAFF. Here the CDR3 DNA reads TGTGCCAGCAGTGTAAGGGGTGCGAACACTGAAGCTTTCTTT.